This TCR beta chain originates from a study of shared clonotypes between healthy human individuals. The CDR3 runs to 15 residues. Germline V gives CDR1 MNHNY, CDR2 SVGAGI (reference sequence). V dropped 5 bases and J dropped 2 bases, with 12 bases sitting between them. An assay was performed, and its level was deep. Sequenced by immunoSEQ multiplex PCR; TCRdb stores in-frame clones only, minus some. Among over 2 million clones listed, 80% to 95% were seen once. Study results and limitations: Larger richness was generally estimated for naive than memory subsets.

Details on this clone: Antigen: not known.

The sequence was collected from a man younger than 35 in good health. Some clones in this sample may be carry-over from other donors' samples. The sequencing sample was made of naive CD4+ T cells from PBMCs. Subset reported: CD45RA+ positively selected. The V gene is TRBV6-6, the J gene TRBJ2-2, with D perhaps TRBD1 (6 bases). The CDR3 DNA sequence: TGTGCCAGCAGTCGTCGACAGGCTAACACCGGGGAGCTGTTTTTT. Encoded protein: CASSRRQANTGELFF.